This paragraph covers one T cell receptor (beta chain) sequence. Authors' analysis steps: Amplification of reference gene primers provided the estimated nucleated cell counts. Repertoires were generated with immunoSEQ multiplex PCR, while TCRdb's copy carries only in-frame clones and drops some. V, J and clone size are taken as reported in that table, and D and trimming were inferred from the DNA itself. The table has 60,000 or so clones, roughly 80% seen once. These data belong to a study of blood T cell repertoires in COVID-19. Study-level background: Material from acute and convalescent COVID-19 was sourced from the United States, Italy and Spain. The cDNA or gDNA used as material had been derived from T cells, B-cell-depleted T cells, or PBMCs.

The clonotype was recovered from a woman aged 45 to 65 with active or convalescent COVID-19. The sample consisted of peripheral blood.

CDR3: CASSARGGEETQYF. The CDR3, as DNA: TGTGCCAGCAGCGCCCGAGGAGGGGAAGAGACCCAGTACTTC. The rearrangement uses TRBV9 and TRBJ2-5, with a possible D match to TRBD2 (6 bases). CDR1 is SGDLS and CDR2 is YYNGEE in the germline V gene. V shed 3 bases and J shed 3 bases, with 12 bases lying between them. The CDR3 extends over 14 amino acids.